The clone carrying this T cell receptor (beta chain) has more than one count but fewer than ten. These data come from a study of T-cell memory formation after mild COVID-19. Trimming removed 4 bases at V and 4 bases at J, with 13 bases between. The CDR3 is 15 residues long. Looked up from germline, CDR1 is MGHRA and CDR2 is YSYEKL. TCRdb reprocessed the 5' RACE reads via MiXCR and lists one record per CDR3 protein. Here the sample spans roughly 68,000 distinct CDR3 sequences, about a sixth being singletons. The chain links TRBV4-1 to TRBJ2-2, with TRBD2 as a possible D gene (5 bases). The clonotype originates from an adult woman who had mild COVID-19 (a few samples of this study predate the infection). Cell type and time point are not known. The sequencing sample was made of PBMCs or a T cell subset sorted from them (not recorded which). CDR3 bases: TGCGCCAGCAGCCTTTCCGGGGTGGGCACCGGGGAGCTGTTTTTT. Translating it yields CASSLSGVGTGELFF.